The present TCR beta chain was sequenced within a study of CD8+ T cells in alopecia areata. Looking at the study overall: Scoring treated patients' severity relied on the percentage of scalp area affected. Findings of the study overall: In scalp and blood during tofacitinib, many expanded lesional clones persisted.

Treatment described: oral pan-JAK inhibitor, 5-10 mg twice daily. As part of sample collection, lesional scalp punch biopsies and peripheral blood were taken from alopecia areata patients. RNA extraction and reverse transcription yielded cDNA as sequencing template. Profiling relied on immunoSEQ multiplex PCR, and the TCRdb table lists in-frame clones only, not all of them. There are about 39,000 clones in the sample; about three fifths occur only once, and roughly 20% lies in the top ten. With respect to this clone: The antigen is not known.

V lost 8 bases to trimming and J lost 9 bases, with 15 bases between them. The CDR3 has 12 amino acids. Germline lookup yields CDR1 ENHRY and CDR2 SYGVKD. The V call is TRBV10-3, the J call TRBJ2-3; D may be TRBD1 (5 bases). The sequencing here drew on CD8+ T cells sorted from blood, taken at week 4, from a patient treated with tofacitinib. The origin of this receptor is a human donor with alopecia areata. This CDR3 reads CAIQGVEYTQYF. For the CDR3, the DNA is TGTGCCATCCAAGGGGTAGAATACACGCAGTATTTT.